Following are 15 T cell receptor beta chains from one sample sequenced in a study of cytomegalovirus exposure and HLA in healthy donors. The study ran its PCR with 60 Vbeta and 13 Jbeta primers. Assay used: immunoSEQ multiplex PCR; TCRdb lists only in-frame clones, some missing. The sample contains around 98,000 clones, around 73% of which appear only once. Sequencing was performed on PBMCs. The receptors come from a female donor in good health and CMV-seronegative.

The rearrangement joins TRBV18 to TRBJ1-1; tentative D call: TRBD1 (5 bases). Germline V gene lookup returns CDR1 KGHSH and CDR2 LQKENI. The germline V and J ends were trimmed by 1 base and 6 bases, with 12 bases remaining between them. The CDR3 has 14 amino acids. The CDR3 coding sequence is TGTGCCAGCTCACCACGGGGCAGGTTGGCTGAAGCTTTCTTT. Its translation is CASSPRGRLAEAFF.

The genes are TRBV2 and TRBJ1-5; TRBD1 matches 8 bases. Germline loops: CDR1 SNHLY, CDR2 FYNNEI. After removal of 4 bases from V and 5 bases from J, the junction contained 10 bases not matched to a gene. The CDR3 sequence is 16 residues long. The CDR3 DNA reads as TGTGCCAGCAGTGGGGCGTACGGACAGGGCCATCAGCCCCAGCATTTT. Translated, it gives CASSGAYGQGHQPQHF.

This sequence joins TRBV7-3 and TRBJ2-1, with 9 bases that match TRBD2. Germline CDR1 is SGHTA and CDR2 is FQGTGA. This CDR3 has 15 residues. V was pared by 5 bases and J by 5 bases, with 7 bases of the junction left unmatched. The DNA of the CDR3 is TGTGCCAGCAGCCCCGGGACTAGCTGGGACAATGAGCAGTTCTTC. Encoded protein: CASSPGTSWDNEQFF.

The chain joins TRBV7-9 to TRBJ1-6, with 7 bases lining up with TRBD1. The CDR3 loop spans 14 amino acids. V was clipped by 7 bases and J by 5 bases; unmatched bases: 5. CDR1 and CDR2 from the germline V gene are SEHNR and FQNEAQ (reference sequence). Here the CDR3 DNA reads TGTGCCAGCATAGGTACAGGGGATAATTCACCCCTCCACTTT. It is translated as CASIGTGDNSPLHF.

Only one count was recorded for this clone. CDR3 DNA sequence: TGTGCCAGCAGTGAAAGCTCCGCGGCTAATGAAAAACTGTTTTTT. Protein: CASSESSAANEKLFF. This chain links TRBV6-1 with TRBJ1-4, with D hard to call. This CDR3 is 15 amino acids long. V was shortened by 2 bases and J by 3 bases, with 10 bases between the two germline ends. The V gene's germline CDR1 is MNHNS and CDR2 SASEGT.

This chain links TRBV9 with TRBJ2-5, with 7 positions matching TRBD2. Germline trimming cut 1 base from V and 2 bases from J; bases unmatched to any gene: 8. The CDR3 is 16 amino acids. The germline V gene encodes CDR1 SGDLS and CDR2 YYNGEE. The CDR3 here is CASSVSHQRGQETQYF. The CDR3 DNA reads as TGTGCCAGCAGCGTATCTCACCAGCGGGGTCAAGAGACCCAGTACTTC.

V gene TRBV5-1 combines with J gene TRBJ2-7; TRBD1 matches 9 bases. This CDR3 region has 21 residues. The J segment lost 1 base and the V segment lost 0 bases, leaving 20 bases of the junction unmatched. CDR1 and CDR2 from the germline V gene are SGHRS and YFSETQ. Here the CDR3 DNA reads TGCGCCAGCAGCTTGGTGCCGTTACCGGGACAGGGTTCCTCCTTTTCCTACGAGCAGTACTTC. It translates to CASSLVPLPGQGSSFSYEQYF.

This clone was detected only a few times. The rearrangement uses TRBV27 and TRBJ2-7; 13 bases fit TRBD2. Germline V gene sequence: CDR1 MNHEY, CDR2 SMNVEV (reference sequence). The CDR3 spans 14 residues. Trimming cost V 7 bases and J 6 bases; bases outside gene matches: 6. Written as DNA, the CDR3 is TGTGCCAGCATAACGACTAGCGGGAGGTCCGAGCAGTACTTC. Its protein is CASITTSGRSEQYF.

This chain connects TRBV2 to TRBJ2-1; D call uncertain. CDR1 and CDR2 (germline): SNHLY, FYNNEI. Trimming removed 5 bases from V and 12 bases from J, with 17 bases in between. The CDR3 sequence is 13 residues long. CDR3 DNA sequence: TGTGCCAGCAGTCCTTCCTCAGCCCGCGGGCAGTTCTTC. Protein sequence: CASSPSSARGQFF.

This clone was seen a few times. The genes are TRBV6-5 and TRBJ1-2; no definite D call. Trimming shortened V by 7 bases and J by 7 bases, and 13 bases separated the two germline ends. Germline CDR1 and CDR2: MNHEY and SVGAGI. This CDR3 spans 12 amino acids. DNA of the CDR3: TGTGCCAGCACGGCGGGGATCAGTGGCTACACCTTC. This encodes CASTAGISGYTF.

The chain employs TRBV7-9 and TRBJ1-5; D not certain. Trimming took 2 bases from V and 6 from J, leaving 5 bases between them. Germline CDR1 SEHNR, CDR2 FQNEAQ (reference sequence). The CDR3 sequence is 12 residues long. In DNA form, the CDR3 reads TGTGCCAGCAGCTTATTCGGTCAGCCCCAGCATTTT. This translates into CASSLFGQPQHF.

The genes are TRBV19 and TRBJ1-5; 7 bases fit TRBD1. The CDR3 has 15 residues. V shed 4 bases and J 6 bases; nucleotides not matched to a gene: 9. CDR1 is LNHDA and CDR2 is SQIVND in the germline V gene (reference sequence). The CDR3 loop is CASSSATGVSQPQHF. In DNA form, the CDR3 reads TGTGCCAGTAGTAGCGCCACAGGGGTAAGTCAGCCCCAGCATTTT.

The rearrangement joins TRBV29-1 to TRBJ2-2; no clear D. This CDR3 contains 15 residues. From germline, CDR1 is SQVTM and CDR2 ANQGSEA. Trimming removed 0 bases from V and 0 bases from J, with 8 bases in between. DNA of the CDR3: TGCAGCGTTGAAGATCTGGTAGCGAACACCGGGGAGCTGTTTTTT. Amino acids: CSVEDLVANTGELFF.

The V gene is TRBV19, the J gene TRBJ2-3; D is possibly TRBD1 (6 bases). V lost 3 bases to trimming and J lost 12 bases, with 25 bases between them. The V gene's germline CDR1 is LNHDA and CDR2 SQIVND (reference sequence). There are 16 residues in the CDR3. The CDR3 loop is CASSIQTFSGETGQYF. CDR3 coding DNA: TGTGCCAGTAGTATCCAGACCTTCAGTGGGGAGACAGGTCAGTATTTT.

V is TRBV7-2 and J is TRBJ2-3; D is possibly TRBD1 (6 bases). The CDR3 runs to 14 residues. Trimming removed 1 base from V and 2 bases from J, with 7 bases in between. Germline V gene lookup returns CDR1 SGHTA and CDR2 FQGNSA. The CDR3, as DNA: TGTGCCAGCAGCTTAGGGACAGACACAGATACGCAGTATTTT. This gives the protein CASSLGTDTDTQYF.